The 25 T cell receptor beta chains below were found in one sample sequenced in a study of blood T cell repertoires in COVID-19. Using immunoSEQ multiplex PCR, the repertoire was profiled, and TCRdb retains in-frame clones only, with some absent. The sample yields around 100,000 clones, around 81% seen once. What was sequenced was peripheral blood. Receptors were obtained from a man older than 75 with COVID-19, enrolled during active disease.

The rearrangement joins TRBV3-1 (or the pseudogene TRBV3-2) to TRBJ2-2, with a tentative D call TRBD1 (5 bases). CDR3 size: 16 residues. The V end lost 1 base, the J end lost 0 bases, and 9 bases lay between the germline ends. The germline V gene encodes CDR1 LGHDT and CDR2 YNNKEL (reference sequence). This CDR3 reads CASSQVRRANTGELFF. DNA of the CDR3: TGTGCCAGCAGCCAAGTACGCAGGGCGAACACCGGGGAGCTGTTTTTT.

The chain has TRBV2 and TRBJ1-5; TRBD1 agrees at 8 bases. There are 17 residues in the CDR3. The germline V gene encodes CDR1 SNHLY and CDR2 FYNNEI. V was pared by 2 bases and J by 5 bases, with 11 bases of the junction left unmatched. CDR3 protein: CASSERQGSSGDQPQHF. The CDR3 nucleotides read TGTGCCAGCAGTGAACGACAGGGGAGCTCTGGGGATCAGCCCCAGCATTTT.

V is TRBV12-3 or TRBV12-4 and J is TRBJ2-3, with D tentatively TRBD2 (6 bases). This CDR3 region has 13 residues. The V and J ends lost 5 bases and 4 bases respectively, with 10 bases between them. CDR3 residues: CASSALAADTQYF. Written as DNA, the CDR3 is TGTGCCAGCAGTGCACTAGCTGCAGATACGCAGTATTTT.

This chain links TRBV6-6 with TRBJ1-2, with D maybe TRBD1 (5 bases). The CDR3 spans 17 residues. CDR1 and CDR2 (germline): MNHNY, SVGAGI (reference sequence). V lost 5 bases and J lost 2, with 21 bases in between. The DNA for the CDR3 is TGTGCCAGCAGTCCACCCCCCTCTCAGGGATCCAACTATGGCTACACCTTC. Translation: CASSPPPSQGSNYGYTF.

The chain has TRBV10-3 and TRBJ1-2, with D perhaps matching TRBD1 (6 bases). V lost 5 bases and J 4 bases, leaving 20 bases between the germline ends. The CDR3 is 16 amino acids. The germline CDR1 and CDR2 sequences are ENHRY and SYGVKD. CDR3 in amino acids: CAISRDIQGPSYGYTF. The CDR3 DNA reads TGTGCCATCAGTAGGGATATACAGGGACCTAGCTATGGCTACACCTTC.

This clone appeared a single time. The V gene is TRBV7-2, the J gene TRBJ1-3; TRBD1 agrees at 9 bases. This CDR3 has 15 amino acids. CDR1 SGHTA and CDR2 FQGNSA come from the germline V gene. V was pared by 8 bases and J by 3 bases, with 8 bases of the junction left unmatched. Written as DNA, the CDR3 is TGTGCCAGCTCCCTGGACAGGGGTAGTGGAAACACCATATATTTT. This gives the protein CASSLDRGSGNTIYF.

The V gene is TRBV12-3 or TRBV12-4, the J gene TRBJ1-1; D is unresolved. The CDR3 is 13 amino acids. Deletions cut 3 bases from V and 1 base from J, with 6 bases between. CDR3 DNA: TGTGCCAGCAGTTTCCAGGAGAACACTGAAGCTTTCTTT. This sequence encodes CASSFQENTEAFF.

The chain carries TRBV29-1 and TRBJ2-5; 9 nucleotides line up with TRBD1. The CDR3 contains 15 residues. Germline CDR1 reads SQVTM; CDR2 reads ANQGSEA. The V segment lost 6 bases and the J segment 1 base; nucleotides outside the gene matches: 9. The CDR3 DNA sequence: TGCAGCGTGGCCCCGGGACAGGGTCTCCAAGAGACCCAGTACTTC. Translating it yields CSVAPGQGLQETQYF.

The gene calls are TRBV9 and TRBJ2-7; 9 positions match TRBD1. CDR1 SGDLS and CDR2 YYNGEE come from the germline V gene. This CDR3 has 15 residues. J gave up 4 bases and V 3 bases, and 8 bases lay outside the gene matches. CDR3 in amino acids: CASSAQTGGRYEQYF. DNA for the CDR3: TGTGCCAGCAGCGCCCAGACAGGGGGTCGGTACGAGCAGTACTTC.

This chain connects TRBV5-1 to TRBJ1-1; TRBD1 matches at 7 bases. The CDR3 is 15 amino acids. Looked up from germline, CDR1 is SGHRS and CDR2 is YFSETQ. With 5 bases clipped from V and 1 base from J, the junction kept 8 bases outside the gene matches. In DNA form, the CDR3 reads TGCGCCAGCAGACGTGGACAGGCCCCGAACACTGAAGCTTTCTTT. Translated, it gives CASRRGQAPNTEAFF.

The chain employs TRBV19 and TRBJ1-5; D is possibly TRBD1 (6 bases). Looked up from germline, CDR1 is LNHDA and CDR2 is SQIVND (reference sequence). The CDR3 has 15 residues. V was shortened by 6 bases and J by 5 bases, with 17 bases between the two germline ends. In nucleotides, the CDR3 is TGTGCCAGTAGCCACGGACAGTACGAGGATCAGCCCCAGCATTTT. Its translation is CASSHGQYEDQPQHF.

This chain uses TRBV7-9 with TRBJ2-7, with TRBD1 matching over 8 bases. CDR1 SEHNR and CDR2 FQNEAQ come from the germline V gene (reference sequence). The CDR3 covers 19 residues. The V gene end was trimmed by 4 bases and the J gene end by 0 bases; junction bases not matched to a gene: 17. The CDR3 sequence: CASSSIMTGDNRYSYEQYF. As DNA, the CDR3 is TGTGCCAGCAGCTCCATAATGACAGGGGACAATCGATACTCCTACGAGCAGTACTTC.

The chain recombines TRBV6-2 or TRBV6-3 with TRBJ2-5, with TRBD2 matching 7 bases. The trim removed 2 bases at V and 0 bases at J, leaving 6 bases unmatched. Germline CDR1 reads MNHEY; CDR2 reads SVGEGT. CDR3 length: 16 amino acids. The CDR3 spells CASSYTTSPYQETQYF. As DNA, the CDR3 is TGTGCCAGCAGTTACACGACTAGCCCTTACCAAGAGACCCAGTACTTC.

Here the CDR3 DNA reads TGCAGCTCAGACAGGGCTAGCACAGATACGCAGTATTTT. This sequence encodes CSSDRASTDTQYF. V gene TRBV29-1 combines with J gene TRBJ2-3; TRBD1 aligns across 7 bases. V gave up 8 bases and J gave up 0 bases; unmatched junction bases: 5. The CDR3 is made up of 13 amino acids. Germline lookup yields CDR1 SQVTM and CDR2 ANQGSEA.

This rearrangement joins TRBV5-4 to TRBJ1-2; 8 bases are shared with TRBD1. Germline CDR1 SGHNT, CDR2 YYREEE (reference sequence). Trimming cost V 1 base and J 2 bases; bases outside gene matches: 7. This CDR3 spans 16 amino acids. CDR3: CASSLKAGGSNYGYTF. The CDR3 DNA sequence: TGTGCCAGCAGCTTGAAGGCAGGGGGCTCAAACTATGGCTACACCTTC.

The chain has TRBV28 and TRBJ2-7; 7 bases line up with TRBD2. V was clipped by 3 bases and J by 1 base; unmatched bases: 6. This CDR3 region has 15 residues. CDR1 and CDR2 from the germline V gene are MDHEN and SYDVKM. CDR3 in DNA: TGTGCCAGCAGTTTCTGGTCTAGCGGATCCTACGAGCAGTACTTC. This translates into CASSFWSSGSYEQYF.

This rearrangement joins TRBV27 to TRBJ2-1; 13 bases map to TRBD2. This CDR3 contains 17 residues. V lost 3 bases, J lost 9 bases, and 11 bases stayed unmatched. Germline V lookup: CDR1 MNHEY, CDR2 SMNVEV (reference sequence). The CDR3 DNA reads TGTGCCAGCAGTTTCGTCTTTTCGGGGACTAGCGGGACTGAGCAGTTCTTC. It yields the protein CASSFVFSGTSGTEQFF.

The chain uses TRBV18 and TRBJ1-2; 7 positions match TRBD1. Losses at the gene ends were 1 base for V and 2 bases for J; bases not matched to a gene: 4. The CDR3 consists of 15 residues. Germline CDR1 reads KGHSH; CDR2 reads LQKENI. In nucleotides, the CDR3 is TGTGCCAGCTCACCACAGGGGGCAGAGAACTATGGCTACACCTTC. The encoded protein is CASSPQGAENYGYTF.

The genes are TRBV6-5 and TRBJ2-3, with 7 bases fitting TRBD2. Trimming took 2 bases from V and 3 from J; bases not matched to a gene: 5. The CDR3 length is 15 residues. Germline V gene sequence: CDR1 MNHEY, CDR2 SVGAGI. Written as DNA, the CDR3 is TGTGCCAGCAGTTACGGAACGGGAGGTACAGATACGCAGTATTTT. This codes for CASSYGTGGTDTQYF.

The CDR3, as DNA: TGTGCCAGCAGCCAAGGACTAGCGGGTTCGAACACCGGGGAGCTGTTTTTT. Translated, it gives CASSQGLAGSNTGELFF. V gene TRBV14 combines with J gene TRBJ2-2; 10 bases line up with TRBD2. CDR3 length: 17 amino acids. Germline values: CDR1 SGHDN, CDR2 FVKESK. V trimming: 1 base; J trimming: 0 bases; junction bases outside the gene matches: 2.

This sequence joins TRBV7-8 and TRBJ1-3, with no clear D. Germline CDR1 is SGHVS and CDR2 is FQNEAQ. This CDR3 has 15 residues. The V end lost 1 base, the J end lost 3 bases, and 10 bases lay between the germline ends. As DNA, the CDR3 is TGTGCCAGCAGCTTAGTACGGGGTTATGGAAACACCATATATTTT. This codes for CASSLVRGYGNTIYF. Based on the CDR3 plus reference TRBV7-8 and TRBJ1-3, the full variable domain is GAGVSQSPRYKVAKRGQDVALRCDPISGHVSLFWYQQALGQGPEFLTYFQNEAQLDKSGLPSDRFFAERPEGSVSTLKIQRTQQEDSAVYLCASSLVRGYGNTIYFGEGSWLTVV.

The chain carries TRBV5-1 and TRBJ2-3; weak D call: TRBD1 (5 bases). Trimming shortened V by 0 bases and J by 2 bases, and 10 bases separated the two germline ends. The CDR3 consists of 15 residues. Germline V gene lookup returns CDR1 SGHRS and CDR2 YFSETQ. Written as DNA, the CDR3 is TGCGCCAGCAGCTTGGGGGGCCGGGTCACAGATACGCAGTATTTT. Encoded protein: CASSLGGRVTDTQYF.

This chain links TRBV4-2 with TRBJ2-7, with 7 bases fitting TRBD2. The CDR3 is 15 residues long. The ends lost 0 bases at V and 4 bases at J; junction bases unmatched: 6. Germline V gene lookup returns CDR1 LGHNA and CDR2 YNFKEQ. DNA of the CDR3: TGTGCCAGCAGCCAAGATAGGGTGGGAGGGTACGAGCAGTACTTC. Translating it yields CASSQDRVGGYEQYF.

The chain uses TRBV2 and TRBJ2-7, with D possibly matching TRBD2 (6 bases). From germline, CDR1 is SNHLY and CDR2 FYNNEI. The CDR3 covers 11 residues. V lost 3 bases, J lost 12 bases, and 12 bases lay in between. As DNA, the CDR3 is TGTGCCAGCAGTGAGCAGGGACTCATGTACTTC. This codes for CASSEQGLMYF.

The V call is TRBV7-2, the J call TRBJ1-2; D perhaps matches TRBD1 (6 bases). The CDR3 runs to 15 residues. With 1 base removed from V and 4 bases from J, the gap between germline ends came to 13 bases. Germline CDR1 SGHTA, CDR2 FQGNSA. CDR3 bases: TGTGCCAGCAGCTTAGGTCGGGGGGCCGGCTATGGCTACACCTTC. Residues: CASSLGRGAGYGYTF.